Listed here are 31 T cell receptor beta chains from one sample, sequenced in a study of CD8+ T cells in alopecia areata. The authors extracted RNA and reverse transcribed it into cDNA as the sequencing template. Generated by immunoSEQ multiplex PCR, the TCRdb table keeps only in-frame clones and is missing some. Among 100,000 to 150,000 clones listed, about 46% were seen once. The sequenced material came from NKG2D-low CD8+ T cells sorted from blood. Source of these receptors: a human donor with alopecia areata.

In its sample, this clone was seen a few times. The genes are TRBV29-1 and TRBJ2-7, with TRBD1 matching over 9 bases. Germline loops: CDR1 SQVTM, CDR2 ANQGSEA. Germline trimming cut 8 bases from V and 0 bases from J; bases unmatched to any gene: 5. CDR3 length equals 13 residues. The CDR3 bases are TGCAGCCGTGGGACAGGGATCTCCTACGAGCAGTACTTC. Translating it yields CSRGTGISYEQYF.

V usage is TRBV29-1 and J usage is TRBJ1-2, with D uncertain. The CDR3 is 14 residues long. V lost 0 bases to trimming and J lost 1 base, with 9 bases between them. Germline loops: CDR1 SQVTM, CDR2 ANQGSEA. CDR3 sequence (DNA): TGCAGCGTTGAAGATAGGGAGAGTAACTATGGCTACACCTTC. Translated, it gives CSVEDRESNYGYTF.

The chain employs TRBV6-6 and TRBJ2-7; D could derive from TRBD1 or TRBD2 (5 bases each). Germline CDR1 and CDR2: MNHNY and SVGAGI (reference sequence). V lost 7 bases to trimming and J lost 1 base, with 14 bases between them. The CDR3 has 14 amino acids. CDR3 coding DNA: TGTGCCAGCATCCCGGGACGTACGTCCTACGAGCAGTACTTC. Protein: CASIPGRTSYEQYF.

Of note for this clone: Other DNA sequences in this specimen translate into the identical CDR3. The J gene is TRBJ1-1, the V gene TRBV30; D is unclear. CDR1 is GTSNPN, CDR2 SVGIG, per germline (reference sequence). Trimming cost V 1 base and J 7 bases, with 4 bases left between them. The CDR3 contains 10 residues. The CDR3 DNA follows: TGTGCCTGGAGTGGCGGTGAAGCTTTCTTT. It specifies CAWSGGEAFF. The entire variable domain, with the rest obtained from reference TRBV30 and TRBJ1-1, is as follows: SQTIHQWPATLVQPVGSPLSLECTVEGTSNPNLYWYRQAAGRGLQLLFYSVGIGQISSEVPQNLSASRPQDRQFILSSKKLLLSDSGFYLCAWSGGEAFFGQGTRLTVV.

This clone was recorded a few times. The chain uses TRBV18 and TRBJ2-7; TRBD1 matches 7 bases. Germline CDR1 and CDR2: KGHSH and LQKENI. The CDR3 runs 16 residues. V shed 3 bases and J 0 bases; nucleotides not matched to a gene: 8. CDR3 sequence: CASSPSDRTSSYEQYF. In DNA form, the CDR3 reads TGTGCCAGCTCACCTTCGGACAGGACAAGCTCCTACGAGCAGTACTTC.

V usage is TRBV30 and J usage is TRBJ2-5; no clear D gene. The V gene's germline CDR1 is GTSNPN and CDR2 SVGIG (reference sequence). This CDR3 is built from 12 residues. Trimming removed 4 bases at V and 3 bases at J, with 9 bases between. Here the CDR3 DNA reads TGTGCCTGGATAGTCACAGAAGAGACCCAGTACTTC. Translating gives CAWIVTEETQYF.

The chain couples TRBV29-1 to TRBJ2-4; a weak D match, TRBD1 (5 bases). Trimming left V 0 bases short and J 2 bases short, with 11 bases between. CDR3 size: 15 residues. Germline loops: CDR1 SQVTM, CDR2 ANQGSEA. CDR3 loop: CSVEEEGAPKNIQYF. CDR3 DNA sequence: TGCAGCGTTGAAGAGGAAGGGGCGCCCAAAAACATTCAGTACTTC.

In its sample, this clone was seen a few times. The chain uses TRBV29-1 and TRBJ2-3; 7 bases are shared with TRBD2. With V trimmed by 5 bases and J by 4 bases, 12 bases remained unmatched. Per germline, CDR1 SQVTM and CDR2 ANQGSEA. This CDR3 is 15 amino acids long. CDR3 DNA: TGCAGCGTTCGCGAGCGGGGACCTGTCGCAGATACGCAGTATTTT. This gives the protein CSVRERGPVADTQYF.

This clone was observed a handful of times. J is TRBJ2-5 and V is TRBV29-1; 10 bases fit TRBD1. The CDR3 extends over 16 amino acids. Germline V gives CDR1 SQVTM, CDR2 ANQGSEA. With V trimmed by 6 bases and J by 4 bases, 14 bases remained unmatched. CDR3 protein: CSVLCRDRGSGETQYF. Here the CDR3 DNA reads TGCAGCGTCTTATGCCGGGACAGGGGTTCAGGAGAGACCCAGTACTTC.

The chain joins TRBV9 to TRBJ1-2; weak D call: TRBD1 (6 bases). Germline V CDR1 and CDR2: SGDLS, YYNGEE. The CDR3 covers 16 residues. The V and J ends lost 3 bases and 4 bases respectively, with 19 bases between them. CDR3 region: CASSANRGHNIYGYTF. DNA for the CDR3: TGTGCCAGCAGCGCTAACCGGGGACACAATATCTATGGCTACACCTTC. The complete variable domain, with remaining parts taken from reference TRBV9 and TRBJ1-2, reads DSGVTQTPKHLITATGQRVTLRCSPRSGDLSVYWYQQSLDQGLQFLIQYYNGEERAKGNILERFSAQQFPDLHSELNLSSLELGDSALYFCASSANRGHNIYGYTFGSGTRLTVV.

In DNA form, the CDR3 reads TGTGCCAGCAGCCCCCGGACTAGTGGTCGCGATGAGCAGTTCTTC. Amino acids: CASSPRTSGRDEQFF. The chain employs TRBV5-6 and TRBJ2-1; TRBD2 matches 7 bases. The CDR3 sequence is 15 residues long. CDR1 is SGHDT and CDR2 is YYEEEE in the germline V gene. With 4 bases clipped from V and 8 bases from J, the junction kept 12 bases outside the gene matches.

This clone came up a few times. The chain couples TRBV25-1 to TRBJ1-2; 11 positions agree with TRBD1. The germline gives CDR1 MGHDK, CDR2 SYGVNS. Unmatched junction bases numbered 8, after V lost 3 bases and J lost 2 bases. The CDR3 covers 17 residues. The DNA for the CDR3 is TGTGCCAGCAGTGAGGAGGTATGGGACAGGGGGAACTATGGCTACACCTTC. Translated: CASSEEVWDRGNYGYTF.

The chain has TRBV29-1 and TRBJ2-7, with 7 nucleotides matching TRBD2. In germline, CDR1 is SQVTM, CDR2 ANQGSEA. The CDR3 length is 16 residues. V gave up 4 bases and J gave up 0 bases; unmatched junction bases: 12. CDR3 DNA sequence: TGCAGCGTTGGGGCTATCGAAGCGGGAAACTCCTACGAGCAGTACTTC. It codes for CSVGAIEAGNSYEQYF.

This chain joins TRBV29-1 and TRBJ1-2, with D possibly being TRBD1 (6 bases). From germline, CDR1 is SQVTM and CDR2 ANQGSEA. This CDR3 spans 13 amino acids. Between the trimmed V and J ends, which lost 4 bases and 8 bases, there was a span of 17 bases. Here the CDR3 reads CSVGVDRLGGYTF. CDR3 nucleotide sequence: TGCAGCGTTGGGGTCGACAGGCTGGGCGGCTACACCTTC.

There are a few counts of this clone. The rearrangement links TRBV4-3 to TRBJ2-4, with D hard to call. Germline-derived CDR1 and CDR2 are LGHNA and YSLEER. Trimming stripped 3 bases from V and 8 bases from J, with 20 bases between. The CDR3 has 16 amino acids. The CDR3 here is CASSQSTFGPLDIQYF. The CDR3 nucleotides are TGCGCCAGCAGCCAGTCTACGTTTGGACCCCTCGACATTCAGTACTTC.

The rearrangement joins TRBV7-9 to TRBJ2-5, with a possible D match to TRBD2 (6 bases). V gave up 6 bases and J gave up 7 bases, with 15 bases separating them. This CDR3 has 13 amino acids. Germline V gene data show CDR1 as SEHNR and CDR2 as FQNEAQ (reference sequence). This chain's CDR3 is CASRGGDEGTQYF. CDR3 nucleotide sequence: TGTGCCAGCAGAGGAGGGGATGAGGGGACCCAGTACTTC.

The rearrangement uses TRBV2 and TRBJ1-6, with D maybe TRBD1 (5 bases). This CDR3 contains 16 residues. The V end was cut by 0 bases, the J end by 14 bases, with 20 bases between. CDR1 and CDR2 (germline): SNHLY, FYNNEI. The CDR3 region is CASSEAQQAADIALHF. The CDR3 bases are TGTGCCAGCAGTGAAGCGCAACAGGCCGCCGACATCGCCCTCCACTTT. The full variable domain, completed using reference TRBV2 and TRBJ1-6, is EPEVTQTPSHQVTQMGQEVILRCVPISNHLYFYWYRQILGQKVEFLVSFYNNEISEKSEIFDDQFSVERPDGSNFTLKIRSTKLEDSAMYFCASSEAQQAADIALHFGNGTRLTVT.

The chain links TRBV27 to TRBJ1-2; D is uncertain. In germline, CDR1 is MNHEY, CDR2 SMNVEV (reference sequence). V was cut by 7 bases and J by 2 bases, with 8 bases left in between. CDR3 length equals 12 residues. Written as DNA, the CDR3 is TGTGCCAGCAAGACGGAGAACTATGGCTACACCTTC. As protein: CASKTENYGYTF.

The sample holds a few counts of this clone. The V gene is TRBV9, the J gene TRBJ2-5, with 11 bases lining up with TRBD2. There are 16 residues in the CDR3. Germline V gives CDR1 SGDLS, CDR2 YYNGEE. The V and J ends lost 0 bases and 5 bases, in that order; junction bases with no gene match: 6. DNA for the CDR3: TGTGCCAGCAGCGTAGCTCCTGTAGCGGGAGGGGAGACCCAGTACTTC. The encoded protein is CASSVAPVAGGETQYF.

This clone has just a few counts. This chain uses TRBV29-1 with TRBJ2-5, with D perhaps TRBD1 (5 bases). Germline V gene data show CDR1 as SQVTM and CDR2 as ANQGSEA. This CDR3 contains 13 residues. V shed 3 bases and J shed 4 bases, with 12 bases lying between them. CDR3 in DNA: TGCAGCGTTGACCCAGGGATTGGAGAGACCCAGTACTTC. It specifies CSVDPGIGETQYF.

V is TRBV25-1 and J is TRBJ2-2; weak D call: TRBD1 (6 bases). The V end lost 6 bases, the J end lost 6 bases, and 11 bases lay between the germline ends. Germline CDR1 reads MGHDK; CDR2 reads SYGVNS. This CDR3 region has 13 residues. CDR3 in amino acids: CASRMTGSGELFF. The CDR3, as DNA: TGTGCCAGCAGAATGACAGGATCCGGGGAGCTGTTTTTT.

V and J are TRBV27 and TRBJ2-3; D might be TRBD1 or TRBD2, each matching 5 bases. Germline-derived CDR1 and CDR2 are MNHEY and SMNVEV (reference sequence). V was trimmed by 8 bases and J by 6 bases, leaving 15 bases between them. This CDR3 spans 13 amino acids. Here the CDR3 DNA reads TGTGCCAGCGGGGTTAGGGGAGAGGATACGCAGTATTTT. Translated: CASGVRGEDTQYF.

About this clone itself: This sample also contains other DNA sequences that code for the same CDR3. This chain joins TRBV2 and TRBJ2-1, with no clear D. Germline CDR1 and CDR2: SNHLY and FYNNEI. This CDR3 contains 10 residues. The V end lost 3 bases, the J end lost 9 bases, and 3 bases lay between the germline ends. The DNA of the CDR3 is TGTGCCAGCAGTGAGTCTGAGCAGTTCTTC. Translation gives CASSESEQFF.

This chain links TRBV13 with TRBJ2-5, with 11 positions matching TRBD2. V lost 1 base and J lost 5; bases outside the gene matches: 6. The length of the CDR3 is 16 residues. Germline assignment: CDR1 PRHDT and CDR2 FYEKMQ (reference sequence). The CDR3 is CASSLASSGGSETQYF. The CDR3 DNA sequence: TGTGCCAGCAGCTTAGCGTCTAGCGGGGGGAGCGAGACCCAGTACTTC.

This clone turned up a few times. The gene calls are TRBV29-1 and TRBJ1-4; the D is unclear. CDR3 length equals 11 residues. Germline V gene lookup returns CDR1 SQVTM and CDR2 ANQGSEA. V gave up 4 bases and J gave up 8 bases, with 8 bases separating them. In DNA, the CDR3 is TGCAGCGTTGGGACGGAAGAAAAACTGTTTTTT. It specifies CSVGTEEKLFF.

In its sample, this clone was seen a few times. The CDR3 DNA follows: TGTGCCAGCAGTGAATTCGAGGACCAAGAGACCCAGTACTTC. It yields the protein CASSEFEDQETQYF. This rearrangement joins TRBV25-1 to TRBJ2-5; D not resolved. The CDR3 is 14 residues long. Germline assignment: CDR1 MGHDK and CDR2 SYGVNS. V was pared by 1 base and J by 0 bases, with 6 bases between.

The sample holds one count of this clone. The chain links TRBV29-1 to TRBJ2-1, with 7 bases that match TRBD1. Germline values: CDR1 SQVTM, CDR2 ANQGSEA. J gave up 6 bases and V 3 bases, and 5 bases lay outside the gene matches. The CDR3 has 13 amino acids. CDR3 sequence (DNA): TGCAGCGTTGAGCAGGGGGTTGGCAATGAGCAGTTCTTC. Translation: CSVEQGVGNEQFF.

V gene TRBV4-2 combines with J gene TRBJ1-1, with a tentative D call TRBD1 (6 bases). CDR3 size: 13 residues. Deletions cut 4 bases from V and 2 bases from J, with 8 bases between. In germline, CDR1 is LGHNA, CDR2 YNFKEQ. Here the CDR3 DNA reads TGTGCCAGCAGCCTGGGGGCCAACACTGAAGCTTTCTTT. It translates to CASSLGANTEAFF.

This chain links TRBV29-1 with TRBJ2-2; D is possibly TRBD1 (6 bases). The ends were cut back, 4 bases at V and 2 bases at J, with 11 bases in the middle. The CDR3 is 14 residues long. Germline V CDR1 and CDR2: SQVTM, ANQGSEA. This CDR3 reads CSVAGGFNTGELFF. In nucleotides, the CDR3 is TGCAGCGTTGCTGGGGGCTTCAACACCGGGGAGCTGTTTTTT.

This clone has only a few counts. The rearrangement uses TRBV29-1 and TRBJ2-2; D remains unclear. Germline assignment: CDR1 SQVTM and CDR2 ANQGSEA. Trimming removed 3 bases at V and 1 base at J, with 6 bases between. The CDR3 covers 13 residues. The CDR3 sequence: CSVEYGNTGELFF. CDR3 nucleotides: TGCAGCGTTGAGTACGGGAACACCGGGGAGCTGTTTTTT.

A few counts support this clone. The V gene is TRBV29-1, the J gene TRBJ2-1; the D gene is possibly TRBD1 (6 bases). CDR3 length equals 13 residues. CDR1 is SQVTM, CDR2 ANQGSEA, per germline. V lost 5 bases and J 5 bases, leaving 13 bases between the germline ends. The chain's CDR3 is CSVWDTRDNEQFF. DNA for the CDR3: TGCAGCGTTTGGGACACGAGGGACAATGAGCAGTTCTTC.